Presented here are 10 T cell receptor beta chains from one specimen sequenced in a study of shared clonotypes between healthy human individuals. TCRdb's table, derived via immunoSEQ multiplex PCR, lists solely in-frame clones and lacks some. The table has about 2.4 million clones, just over 90% seen once. Material: naive CD4+ T cells sorted from blood. Indicated subset: CD45RA+ positively selected. Receptors were obtained from a man between 18 and 29 years old in good health.

The CDR3 region has the DNA TGTGCCAGCAACCAAGGGGGGGGCAGGACCTACGAGCAGTACTTC. Amino acid sequence: CASNQGGGRTYEQYF. The rearrangement links TRBV6-1 to TRBJ2-7, with a tentative D call TRBD2 (7 bases). This CDR3 spans 15 amino acids. V dropped 7 bases and J dropped 2 bases, with 18 bases sitting between them. Germline V gene sequence: CDR1 MNHNS, CDR2 SASEGT.

This clone appeared once. The rearrangement links TRBV18 to TRBJ1-2, with D possibly TRBD1 on 5 matching bases. This CDR3 has 16 residues. Germline lookup yields CDR1 KGHSH and CDR2 LQKENI. Trimming took 5 bases from V and 2 from J, leaving 18 bases between them. The CDR3 reads CASSSKGPWGNYGYTF. Written as DNA, the CDR3 is TGTGCCAGCTCATCAAAGGGACCCTGGGGCAACTATGGCTACACCTTC.

V is TRBV28 and J is TRBJ1-2; D call uncertain. The CDR3 is made up of 15 amino acids. CDR1 MDHEN and CDR2 SYDVKM come from the germline V gene. V gave up 5 bases and J gave up 5 bases, with 18 bases separating them. CDR3 sequence reads: CASSPPRGSSYGYTF. CDR3 bases: TGTGCCAGCAGTCCCCCAAGAGGGAGCTCTTATGGCTACACCTTC.

The chain recombines TRBV6-1 with TRBJ2-4; D is possibly TRBD1 (6 bases). The CDR3 sequence is 13 residues long. Per the germline V gene, CDR1 is MNHNS and CDR2 is SASEGT. Trimming removed 8 bases at V and 14 bases at J, with 22 bases between. This chain's CDR3 is CASLGGMGKKKYF. The CDR3 coding sequence is TGTGCCAGCCTTGGGGGCATGGGAAAAAAAAAGTACTTC.

This clone was detected once. The rearrangement uses TRBV5-1 and TRBJ1-4; TRBD1 is a possible D gene (5 bases). This CDR3 comprises 16 residues. V dropped 0 bases and J dropped 8 bases, with 17 bases sitting between them. Germline CDR1 SGHRS, CDR2 YFSETQ. The CDR3, as DNA: TGCGCCAGCAGCTTGGCGGTTCGGGACGTAGGCGAAAAACTGTTTTTT. It encodes CASSLAVRDVGEKLFF. Full variable domain (missing parts from reference TRBV5-1 and TRBJ1-4): KAGVTQTPRYLIKTRGQQVTLSCSPISGHRSVSWYQQTPGQGLQFLFEYFSETQRNKGNFPGRFSGRQFSNSRSEMNVSTLELGDSALYLCASSLAVRDVGEKLFFGSGTQLSVL.

A note on this clone: The same CDR3 is also encoded by other DNA sequences in this sample. V and J are TRBV18 and TRBJ1-1, with D hard to call. Germline assignment: CDR1 KGHSH and CDR2 LQKENI. V shed 2 bases and J shed 1 base, with 5 bases lying between them. The CDR3 spans 13 residues. Written as DNA, the CDR3 is TGTGCCAGCTCACCAGGAACGAACACTGAAGCTTTCTTT. Translation: CASSPGTNTEAFF. Full variable domain (missing parts from reference TRBV18 and TRBJ1-1): NAGVMQNPRHLVRRRGQEARLRCSPMKGHSHVYWYRQLPEEGLKFMVYLQKENIIDESGMPKERFSAEFPKEGPSILRIQQVVRGDSAAYFCASSPGTNTEAFFGQGTRLTVV.

V is TRBV18 and J is TRBJ2-1; TRBD2 agrees at 9 bases. The CDR3 is made up of 16 amino acids. Germline CDR1 reads KGHSH; CDR2 reads LQKENI. Unmatched junction bases numbered 9, after V lost 2 bases and J lost 7 bases. The CDR3 DNA follows: TGTGCCAGCTCACCATCCGCGGGAGGGCCGGGGAATGAGCAGTTCTTC. It codes for CASSPSAGGPGNEQFF. Filled out from reference TRBV18 and TRBJ2-1, the complete variable domain reads NAGVMQNPRHLVRRRGQEARLRCSPMKGHSHVYWYRQLPEEGLKFMVYLQKENIIDESGMPKERFSAEFPKEGPSILRIQQVVRGDSAAYFCASSPSAGGPGNEQFFGPGTRLTVL.

Note on this clone: Other DNA sequences within the sample encode an identical CDR3. The gene calls are TRBV27 and TRBJ1-1; D remains unclear. Trimming removed 3 bases at V and 0 bases at J, with 5 bases between. The CDR3 covers 13 residues. Germline loops: CDR1 MNHEY, CDR2 SMNVEV (reference sequence). The CDR3 nucleotides are TGTGCCAGCAGTTTCGAAGTGAACACTGAAGCTTTCTTT. As protein: CASSFEVNTEAFF.

J is TRBJ2-7 and V is TRBV5-1; weak D call: TRBD1 (6 bases). V was clipped by 1 base and J by 2 bases, with 13 bases between them. This CDR3 region has 15 residues. Germline V CDR1 and CDR2: SGHRS, YFSETQ. This CDR3 reads CASSLFGGPAYEQYF. CDR3 DNA: TGCGCCAGCAGCTTGTTTGGGGGCCCGGCCTACGAGCAGTACTTC.

This chain uses TRBV27 with TRBJ2-7; 10 nucleotides align to TRBD1. Trimming removed 6 bases from V and 6 bases from J; junction bases left unmatched: 11. This CDR3 contains 15 residues. Germline loops: CDR1 MNHEY, CDR2 SMNVEV (reference sequence). In nucleotides, the CDR3 is TGTGCCAGCAGGCGCGGGACAGGGGTTGAGGGCGAGCAGTACTTC. Its protein is CASRRGTGVEGEQYF.